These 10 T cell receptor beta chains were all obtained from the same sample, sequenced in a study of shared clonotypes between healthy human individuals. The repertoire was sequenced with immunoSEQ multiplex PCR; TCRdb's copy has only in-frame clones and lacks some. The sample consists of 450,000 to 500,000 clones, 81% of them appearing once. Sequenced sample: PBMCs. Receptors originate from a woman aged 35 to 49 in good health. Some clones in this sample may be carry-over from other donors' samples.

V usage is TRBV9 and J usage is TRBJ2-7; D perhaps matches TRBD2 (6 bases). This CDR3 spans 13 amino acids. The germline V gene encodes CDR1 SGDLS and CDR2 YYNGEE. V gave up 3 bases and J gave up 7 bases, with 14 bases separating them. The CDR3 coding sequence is TGTGCCAGCAGCGGGACTACCTGGGGGGAGCAGTACTTC. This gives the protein CASSGTTWGEQYF.

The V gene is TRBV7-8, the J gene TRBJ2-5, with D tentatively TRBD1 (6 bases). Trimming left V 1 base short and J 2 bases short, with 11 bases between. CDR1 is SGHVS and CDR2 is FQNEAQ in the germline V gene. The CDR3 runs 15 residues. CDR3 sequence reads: CASSLVGTTQETQYF. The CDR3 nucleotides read TGTGCCAGCAGCTTAGTCGGGACAACTCAAGAGACCCAGTACTTC.

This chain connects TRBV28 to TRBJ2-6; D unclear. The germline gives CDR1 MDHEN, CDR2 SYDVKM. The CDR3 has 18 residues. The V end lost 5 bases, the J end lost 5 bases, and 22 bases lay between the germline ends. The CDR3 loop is CASSPHTLTQSRANVLTF. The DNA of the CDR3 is TGTGCCAGCAGTCCCCACACTCTGACACAAAGTCGGGCCAACGTCCTGACTTTC.

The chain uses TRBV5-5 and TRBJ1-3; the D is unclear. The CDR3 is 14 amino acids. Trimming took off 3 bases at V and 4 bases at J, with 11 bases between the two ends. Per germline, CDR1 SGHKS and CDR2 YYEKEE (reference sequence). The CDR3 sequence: CASSSPPGGNTIYF. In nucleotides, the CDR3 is TGTGCCAGCAGCTCGCCCCCGGGGGGAAACACCATATATTTT.

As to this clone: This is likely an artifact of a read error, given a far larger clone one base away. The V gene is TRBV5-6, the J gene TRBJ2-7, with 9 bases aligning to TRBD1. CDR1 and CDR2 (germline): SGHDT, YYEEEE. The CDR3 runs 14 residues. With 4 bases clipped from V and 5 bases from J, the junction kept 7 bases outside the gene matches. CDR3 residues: CASSPGQGSHEQYF. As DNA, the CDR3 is TGTGCCAGCAGCCCCGGACAGGGGTCCCACGAGCAGTACTTC.

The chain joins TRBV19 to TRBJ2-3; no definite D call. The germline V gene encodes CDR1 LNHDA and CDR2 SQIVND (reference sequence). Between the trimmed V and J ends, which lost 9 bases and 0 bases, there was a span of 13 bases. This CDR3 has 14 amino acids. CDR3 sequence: CASSLLSSTDTQYF. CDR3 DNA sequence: TGTGCCAGCTCCCTCTTGAGCAGCACAGATACGCAGTATTTT.

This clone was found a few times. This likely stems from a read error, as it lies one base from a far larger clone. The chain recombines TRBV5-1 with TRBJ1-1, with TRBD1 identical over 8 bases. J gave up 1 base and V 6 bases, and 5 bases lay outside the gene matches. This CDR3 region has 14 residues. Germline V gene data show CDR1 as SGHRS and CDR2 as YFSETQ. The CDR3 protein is CASTTTGANTEAFF. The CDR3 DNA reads TGCGCCAGCACCACGACAGGGGCGAACACTGAAGCTTTCTTT.

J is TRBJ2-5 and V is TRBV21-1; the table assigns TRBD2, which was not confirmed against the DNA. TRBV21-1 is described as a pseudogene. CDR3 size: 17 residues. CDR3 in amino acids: CASSKPFLADSEETQYF. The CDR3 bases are TGTGCCAGCAGCAAGCCCTTTTTAGCGGACTCCGAAGAGACCCAGTACTTC.

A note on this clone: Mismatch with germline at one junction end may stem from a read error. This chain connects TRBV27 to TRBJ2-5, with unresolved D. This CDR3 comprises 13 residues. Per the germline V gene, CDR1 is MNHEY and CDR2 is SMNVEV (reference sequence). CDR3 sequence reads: CVSSKTRQETQYF. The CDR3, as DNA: TGTGTCAGCAGCAAGACGCGCCAAGAGACCCAGTACTTC.

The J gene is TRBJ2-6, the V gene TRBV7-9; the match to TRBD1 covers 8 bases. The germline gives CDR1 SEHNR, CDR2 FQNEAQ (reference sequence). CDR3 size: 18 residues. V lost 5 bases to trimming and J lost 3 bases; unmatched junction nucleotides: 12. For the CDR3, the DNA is TGTGCCAGCAGCCCGCCGGGACAGGAGGCAGTTGGGGCCAACGTCCTGACTTTC. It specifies CASSPPGQEAVGANVLTF.